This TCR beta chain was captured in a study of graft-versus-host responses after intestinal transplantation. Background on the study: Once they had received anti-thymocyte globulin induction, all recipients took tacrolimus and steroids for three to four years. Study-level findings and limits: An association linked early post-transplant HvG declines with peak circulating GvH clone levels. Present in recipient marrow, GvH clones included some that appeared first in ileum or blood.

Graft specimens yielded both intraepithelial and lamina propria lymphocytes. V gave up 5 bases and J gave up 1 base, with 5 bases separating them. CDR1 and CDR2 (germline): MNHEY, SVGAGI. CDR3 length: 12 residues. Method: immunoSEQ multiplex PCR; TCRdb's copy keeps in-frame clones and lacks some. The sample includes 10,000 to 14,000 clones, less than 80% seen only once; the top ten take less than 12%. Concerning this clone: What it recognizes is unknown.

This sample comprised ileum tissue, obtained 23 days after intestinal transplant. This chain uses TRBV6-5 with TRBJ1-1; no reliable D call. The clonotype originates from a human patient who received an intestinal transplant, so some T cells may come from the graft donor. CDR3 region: CASSRQNTEAFF. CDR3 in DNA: TGTGCCAGCAGTAGACAGAACACTGAAGCTTTCTTT.